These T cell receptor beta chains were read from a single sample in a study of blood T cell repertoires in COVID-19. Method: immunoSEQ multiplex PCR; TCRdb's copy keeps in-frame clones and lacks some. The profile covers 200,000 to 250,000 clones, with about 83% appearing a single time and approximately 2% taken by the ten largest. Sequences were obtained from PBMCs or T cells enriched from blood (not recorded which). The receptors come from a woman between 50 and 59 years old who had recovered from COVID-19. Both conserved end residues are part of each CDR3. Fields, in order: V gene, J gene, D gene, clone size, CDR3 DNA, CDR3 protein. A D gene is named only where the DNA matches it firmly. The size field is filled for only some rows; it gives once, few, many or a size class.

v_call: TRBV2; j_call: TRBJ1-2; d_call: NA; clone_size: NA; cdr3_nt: TGTGCCAGCAGGACAGAATATGGCTACACCTTC; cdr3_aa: CASRTEYGYTF
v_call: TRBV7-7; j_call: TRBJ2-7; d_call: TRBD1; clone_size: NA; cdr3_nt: TGTGCTAGCAGCCCGGACGGGACAGGGACCGAGCAGTACTTC; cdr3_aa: CASSPDGTGTEQYF
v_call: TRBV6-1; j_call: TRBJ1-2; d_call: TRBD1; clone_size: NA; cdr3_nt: TGTGCCAGCAGTGAGAGGCAGGGGGGTCGTGGCTACACCTTC; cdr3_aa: CASSERQGGRGYTF
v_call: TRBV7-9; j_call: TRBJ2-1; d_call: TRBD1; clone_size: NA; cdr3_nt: TGTGCCAGCAGCTTAAGGGACAGTCACAATGAGCAGTTCTTC; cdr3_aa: CASSLRDSHNEQFF
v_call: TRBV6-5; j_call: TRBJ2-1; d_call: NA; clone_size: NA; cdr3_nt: TGTGCCAGCAGTTACGGACAGTACAATGAGCAGTTCTTC; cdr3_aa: CASSYGQYNEQFF
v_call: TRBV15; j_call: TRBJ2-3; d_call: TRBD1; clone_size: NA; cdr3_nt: TGTGCCACCAGCGGGGGACAGCAGCATGGCACAGATACGCAGTATTTT; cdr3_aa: CATSGGQQHGTDTQYF
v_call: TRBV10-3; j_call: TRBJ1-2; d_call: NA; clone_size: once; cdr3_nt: TGTGCCATCAGCCAGGTCGACGTCTCATATGGCTACACCTTC; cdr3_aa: CAISQVDVSYGYTF
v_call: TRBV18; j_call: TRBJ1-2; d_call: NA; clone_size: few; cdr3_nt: TGTGCCAGCTCACCCCCGGAGGCAGGCGCATCCTATGGCTACACCTTC; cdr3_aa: CASSPPEAGASYGYTF
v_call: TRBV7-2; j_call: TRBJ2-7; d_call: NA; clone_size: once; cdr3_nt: TGTGCCAGCAGCCTCCCCCGGGCGGGGAATTACGAGCAGTACTTC; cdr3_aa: CASSLPRAGNYEQYF
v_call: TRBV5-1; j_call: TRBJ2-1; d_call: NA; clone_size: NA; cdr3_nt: TGCGCCAGCAGCTTGGGGGGCGCCAGCTCCTACAATGAGCAGTTCTTC; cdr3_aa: CASSLGGASSYNEQFF
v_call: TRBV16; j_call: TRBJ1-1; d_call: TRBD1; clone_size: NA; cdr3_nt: TGTGCCAGCAGCCAAAGAGAGACAGGGGGTTGGACTGAAGCTTTCTTT; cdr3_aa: CASSQRETGGWTEAFF
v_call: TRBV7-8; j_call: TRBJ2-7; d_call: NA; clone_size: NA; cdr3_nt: TGTGCCAGCAGGCCCAGCGGAGCACCCTACGAGCAGTACTTC; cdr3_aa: CASRPSGAPYEQYF
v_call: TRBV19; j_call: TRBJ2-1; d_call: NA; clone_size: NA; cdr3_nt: TGTGCCAGTAGTATTGGTTCAGGGAAGATTGGGTACAATGAGCAGTTCTTC; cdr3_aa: CASSIGSGKIGYNEQFF
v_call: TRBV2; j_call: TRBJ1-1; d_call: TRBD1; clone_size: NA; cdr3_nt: TGTGCCAGCAGGGGGGACAGCTTGAACACTGAAGCTTTCTTT; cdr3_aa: CASRGDSLNTEAFF
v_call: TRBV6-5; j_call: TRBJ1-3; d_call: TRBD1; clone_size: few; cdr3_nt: TGTGCCAGCAGCGCCGCAGGGGGCGGTGGAAACACCATATATTTT; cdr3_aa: CASSAAGGGGNTIYF
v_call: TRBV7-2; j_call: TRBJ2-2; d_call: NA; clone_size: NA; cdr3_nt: TGTGCCAGCAGCCAACTTAGTTCCTGGACAGACACCGGGGAGCTGTTTTTT; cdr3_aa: CASSQLSSWTDTGELFF
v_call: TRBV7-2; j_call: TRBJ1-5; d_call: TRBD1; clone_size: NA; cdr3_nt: TGTGCCAGCATCCACGATCTCCAGGGGGCAAGGGAAAGTCAGCCCCAGCATTTT; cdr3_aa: CASIHDLQGARESQPQHF
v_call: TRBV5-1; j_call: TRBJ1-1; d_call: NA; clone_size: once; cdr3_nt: TGCGCCAGCAGCTTGCAGTTAGGGGGATACACTGAAGCTTTCTTT; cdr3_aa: CASSLQLGGYTEAFF
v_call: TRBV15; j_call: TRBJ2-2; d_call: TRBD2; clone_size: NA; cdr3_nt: TGTGCCACCAGCGGTCCTAGCGGAGGGAACACCGGGGAGCTGTTTTTT; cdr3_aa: CATSGPSGGNTGELFF
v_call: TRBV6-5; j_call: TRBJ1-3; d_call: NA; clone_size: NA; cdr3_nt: TGTGCCAGCAGTTACGACAGAGGAAACACCATATATTTT; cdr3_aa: CASSYDRGNTIYF
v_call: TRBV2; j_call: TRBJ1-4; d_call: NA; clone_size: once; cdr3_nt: TGTGCCAGCACCCCTGCAGGGGTGAGTGAAAAACTGTTTTTT; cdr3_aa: CASTPAGVSEKLFF
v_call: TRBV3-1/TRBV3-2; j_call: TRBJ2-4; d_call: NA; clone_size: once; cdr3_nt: TGTGCCAGCAGCCTAGGCGGGGAAAAAAACATTCAGTACTTC; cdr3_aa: CASSLGGEKNIQYF
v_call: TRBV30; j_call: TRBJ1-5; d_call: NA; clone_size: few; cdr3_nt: TGTGCCTGGAGTGCCGGAATGAGGCAGCCCCAGCATTTT; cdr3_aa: CAWSAGMRQPQHF
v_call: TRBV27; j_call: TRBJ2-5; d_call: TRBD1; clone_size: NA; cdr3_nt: TGTGCCAGCAGCCCGGACAGGGCGTCGGAGACCCAGTACTTC; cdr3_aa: CASSPDRASETQYF
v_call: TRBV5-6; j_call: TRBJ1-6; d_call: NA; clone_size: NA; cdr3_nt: TGTGCCAGCAGCTCCCAAACCGGGTTCTATAATTCACCCCTCCACTTT; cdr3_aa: CASSSQTGFYNSPLHF
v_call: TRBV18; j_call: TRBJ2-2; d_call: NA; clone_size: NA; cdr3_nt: TGTGCCAGCTCACCACCCTCCAGGGCCACCGGGGAGCTGTTTTTT; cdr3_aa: CASSPPSRATGELFF
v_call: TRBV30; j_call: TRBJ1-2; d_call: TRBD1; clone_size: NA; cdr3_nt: TGTGCCCGCGGGACAGGATATTATGGCTACACCTTC; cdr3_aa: CARGTGYYGYTF
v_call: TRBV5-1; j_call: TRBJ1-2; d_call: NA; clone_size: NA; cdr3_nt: TGCGCCAGCAGCTTGAGTTGGGGGCACTATGGCTACACCTTC; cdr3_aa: CASSLSWGHYGYTF
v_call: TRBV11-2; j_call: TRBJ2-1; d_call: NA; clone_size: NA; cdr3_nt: TGTGCCAGCAGCGCACAGGATTTGTCTGAGCAGTTCTTC; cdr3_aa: CASSAQDLSEQFF
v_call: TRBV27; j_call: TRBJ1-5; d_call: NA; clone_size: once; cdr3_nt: TGTGCCAGCAGTCTCAGGGCTGACCCGCTAAGTGATCAGCCCCAGCATTTT; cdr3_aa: CASSLRADPLSDQPQHF
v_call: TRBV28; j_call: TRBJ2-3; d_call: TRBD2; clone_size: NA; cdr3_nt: TGTGCCAGCAGGACTAGCGGGAGCGGCGCAGATACGCAGTATTTT; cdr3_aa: CASRTSGSGADTQYF
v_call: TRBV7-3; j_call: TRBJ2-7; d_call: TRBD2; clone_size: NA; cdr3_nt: TGTGCCAGCAGCTTAACAGGGGAGGGCGAGCAGTACTTC; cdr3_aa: CASSLTGEGEQYF
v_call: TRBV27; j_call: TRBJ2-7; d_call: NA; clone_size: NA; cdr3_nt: TGTGCCAGCAGTTTTAGGTCGGGAGTGAGACACGAGCAGTACTTC; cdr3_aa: CASSFRSGVRHEQYF
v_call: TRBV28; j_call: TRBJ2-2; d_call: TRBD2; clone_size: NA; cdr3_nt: TGTGCCAGCAGACTAGCGGGGATGAACACCGGGGAGCTGTTTTTT; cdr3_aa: CASRLAGMNTGELFF
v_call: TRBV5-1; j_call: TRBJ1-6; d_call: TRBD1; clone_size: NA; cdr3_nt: TGCGCCAGCAGCCCAGGACAGGGCTATTCACCCCTCCACTTT; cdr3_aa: CASSPGQGYSPLHF
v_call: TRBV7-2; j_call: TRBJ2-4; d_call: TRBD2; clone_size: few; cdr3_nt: TGTGCCAGCAGCCCCCTGCGGGGGGTCATTCAGTACTTC; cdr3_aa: CASSPLRGVIQYF
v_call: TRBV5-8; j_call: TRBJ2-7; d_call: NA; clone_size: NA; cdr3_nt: TGTGCCAGCAGCTTGTGGTTGGCAGGATCTTCCCACGAGCAGTACTTC; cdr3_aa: CASSLWLAGSSHEQYF
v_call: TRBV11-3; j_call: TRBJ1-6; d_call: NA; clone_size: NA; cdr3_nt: TGTGCCAGCAGCTTAGAATACAGGCCGAATTCACCCCTCCACTTT; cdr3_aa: CASSLEYRPNSPLHF
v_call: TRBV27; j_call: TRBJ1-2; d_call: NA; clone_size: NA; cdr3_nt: TGTGCCAGCAGTTTTTCTCCCCGCGAGGGCTACACCTTC; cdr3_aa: CASSFSPREGYTF
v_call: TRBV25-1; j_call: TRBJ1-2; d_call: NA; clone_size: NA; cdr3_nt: TGTGCCAGCAGCCCGGAGGGTATAGTGGGAGTGGGTTATGGCTACACCTTC; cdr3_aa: CASSPEGIVGVGYGYTF
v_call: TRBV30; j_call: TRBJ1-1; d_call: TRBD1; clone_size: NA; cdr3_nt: TGTGCCTGGAGTGTTTCAGGGGGCAGTGGAGCTTTCTTT; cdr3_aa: CAWSVSGGSGAFF
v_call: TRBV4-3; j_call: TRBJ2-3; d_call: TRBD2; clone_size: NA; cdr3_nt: TGCGCCAGCAGCCAAGTGAGAACTAGCGGACCTAGCACAGATACGCAGTATTTT; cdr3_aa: CASSQVRTSGPSTDTQYF